Listed below are T cell receptor beta chains from one sample, sequenced in a study of identical twins. MiXCR, applied by TCRdb to the 5' RACE reads, yields one record per CDR3 protein. The table has fewer than 250,000 distinct CDR3 sequences, 7.5% seen once. This sample also belongs to another study, concerning yellow fever vaccine responses in identical twins.

What was sequenced was CD8+ T cells sorted from blood. These receptors all come from a woman aged 18-29 years in good health. Each CDR3 is given with its conserved first and last residue. D genes are given only for firm matches. The size field is filled for only some rows; it gives once, few, many or a size class.

CDR3aa: CASTMGEAGGELFF
CDR3nt: TGTGCCAGCACCATGGGTGAGGCAGGCGGGGAGCTGTTTTTT
abundance: many
j_gene: TRBJ2-2
v_gene: TRBV21-1
d_gene: .

CDR3aa: CSVIPQGSGETQYF
CDR3nt: TGCAGCGTGATCCCTCAGGGTAGTGGGGAGACCCAGTACTTC
abundance: .
j_gene: TRBJ2-5
v_gene: TRBV29-1
d_gene: .

CDR3aa: CASTDSGADTQYF
CDR3nt: TGTGCCAGCACCGACTCTGGAGCAGATACGCAGTATTTT
abundance: .
j_gene: TRBJ2-3
v_gene: TRBV6-4
d_gene: .

CDR3aa: CASSNLRDKWGQYF
CDR3nt: TGTGCCAGCAGTAACCTCCGGGACAAATGGGGGCAGTACTTC
abundance: .
j_gene: TRBJ2-7
v_gene: TRBV12-3/TRBV12-4
d_gene: .

CDR3aa: CASSAPGTQEYNEQFF
CDR3nt: TGTGCCAGCAGCGCCCCCGGGACGCAGGAATACAATGAGCAGTTCTTC
abundance: many
j_gene: TRBJ2-1
v_gene: TRBV9
d_gene: .

CDR3aa: CASSLTIDEQFF
CDR3nt: TGTGCCAGCAGCTTAACTATCGATGAGCAGTTCTTC
abundance: many
j_gene: TRBJ2-1
v_gene: TRBV7-8
d_gene: .

CDR3aa: CASAGGYNEQFF
CDR3nt: TGTGCCAGCGCGGGAGGGTACAATGAGCAGTTCTTC
abundance: many
j_gene: TRBJ2-1
v_gene: TRBV5-6
d_gene: TRBD2

CDR3aa: CASSLGASLNEKLFF
CDR3nt: TGTGCCAGCAGCTTAGGGGCCAGCCTTAATGAAAAACTGTTTTTT
abundance: .
j_gene: TRBJ1-4
v_gene: TRBV7-2
d_gene: .

CDR3aa: CATSDWATNTGELFF
CDR3nt: TGTGCCACCAGTGATTGGGCAACGAACACCGGGGAGCTGTTTTTT
abundance: .
j_gene: TRBJ2-2
v_gene: TRBV24-1
d_gene: .

CDR3aa: CASSQETSGRGYEQYF
CDR3nt: TGTGCCAGCAGCCAAGAGACTAGCGGGAGAGGATACGAGCAGTACTTC
abundance: few
j_gene: TRBJ2-7
v_gene: TRBV4-2
d_gene: TRBD2

CDR3aa: CASSLDPGILGYTF
CDR3nt: TGTGCCAGCAGCTTAGATCCCGGGATTCTTGGCTACACCTTC
abundance: few
j_gene: TRBJ1-2
v_gene: TRBV11-2
d_gene: .

CDR3aa: CASSFGPQFF
CDR3nt: TGTGCCAGCAGTTTCGGCCCCCAGTTCTTC
abundance: few
j_gene: TRBJ2-1
v_gene: TRBV28
d_gene: .

CDR3aa: CASSLEVVTSGRTGELFF
CDR3nt: TGTGCCAGCAGCTTAGAAGTCGTCACTAGCGGGAGGACCGGGGAGCTGTTTTTT
abundance: .
j_gene: TRBJ2-2
v_gene: TRBV7-6
d_gene: TRBD2

CDR3aa: CASSLDRGGTEAFF
CDR3nt: TGTGCCAGCAGCTTGGACCGAGGGGGGACTGAAGCTTTCTTT
abundance: many
j_gene: TRBJ1-1
v_gene: TRBV5-5
d_gene: .

CDR3aa: CASSTNPGNTEAFF
CDR3nt: TGTGCCAGCAGCACCAACCCCGGAAACACTGAAGCTTTCTTT
abundance: .
j_gene: TRBJ1-1
v_gene: TRBV3-1
d_gene: .

CDR3aa: CATSSPGQGTNTGELFF
CDR3nt: TGTGCCACCAGCAGTCCGGGACAGGGGACGAACACCGGGGAGCTGTTTTTT
abundance: few
j_gene: TRBJ2-2
v_gene: TRBV15
d_gene: TRBD1

CDR3aa: CASGMGTGWEKLFF
CDR3nt: TGTGCCAGCGGTATGGGCACAGGATGGGAAAAACTGTTTTTT
abundance: few
j_gene: TRBJ1-4
v_gene: TRBV27
d_gene: .

CDR3aa: CASSGTDHSYNEQFF
CDR3nt: TGTGCCAGCAGCGGAACAGATCACTCCTACAATGAGCAGTTCTTC
abundance: few
j_gene: TRBJ2-1
v_gene: TRBV27
d_gene: .

CDR3aa: CASSVARSDNEQFF
CDR3nt: TGTGCCAGCAGCGTAGCGCGGTCCGACAATGAGCAGTTCTTC
abundance: few
j_gene: TRBJ2-1
v_gene: TRBV9
d_gene: .

CDR3aa: CSATSGRTGEEETQYF
CDR3nt: TGCAGTGCCACCTCGGGCAGAACGGGAGAAGAAGAGACCCAGTACTTC
abundance: few
j_gene: TRBJ2-5
v_gene: TRBV20-1
d_gene: .

CDR3aa: CASSSSRMGNTEAFF
CDR3nt: TGTGCCAGCAGCAGTTCGCGGATGGGCAACACTGAAGCTTTCTTT
abundance: many
j_gene: TRBJ1-1
v_gene: TRBV7-9
d_gene: .

CDR3aa: CSVEDGGREPNEQFF
CDR3nt: TGCAGCGTTGAAGATGGCGGGAGGGAGCCCAATGAGCAGTTCTTC
abundance: many
j_gene: TRBJ2-1
v_gene: TRBV29-1
d_gene: TRBD2

CDR3aa: CASSDSGGDTGELFF
CDR3nt: TGTGCCAGCAGTGACTCAGGGGGGGACACCGGGGAGCTGTTTTTT
abundance: many
j_gene: TRBJ2-2
v_gene: TRBV6-4
d_gene: .

CDR3aa: CASSLDRDNGELFF
CDR3nt: TGCGCCAGCAGCTTGGACAGGGACAACGGGGAGCTGTTTTTT
abundance: many
j_gene: TRBJ2-2
v_gene: TRBV5-1
d_gene: .

CDR3aa: CSVEGDREVPDTQYF
CDR3nt: TGCAGCGTTGAAGGTGACAGGGAAGTTCCAGATACGCAGTATTTT
abundance: many
j_gene: TRBJ2-3
v_gene: TRBV29-1
d_gene: TRBD1

CDR3aa: CASSLGGAGSGANVLTF
CDR3nt: TGTGCCAGCAGTTTGGGGGGGGCAGGATCTGGGGCCAACGTCCTGACTTTC
abundance: few
j_gene: TRBJ2-6
v_gene: TRBV12-3/TRBV12-4
d_gene: .

CDR3aa: CASSETAVHEAFF
CDR3nt: TGCGCCAGCAGTGAGACAGCAGTGCATGAAGCTTTCTTT
abundance: few
j_gene: TRBJ1-1
v_gene: TRBV10-2
d_gene: .

CDR3aa: CASLGEGLNYGYTF
CDR3nt: TGTGCCAGCCTAGGGGAGGGCCTCAACTATGGCTACACCTTC
abundance: many
j_gene: TRBJ1-2
v_gene: TRBV25-1
d_gene: .

CDR3aa: CASRVRQAVYEQYF
CDR3nt: TGTGCCAGCAGGGTTCGACAGGCCGTATACGAGCAGTACTTC
abundance: few
j_gene: TRBJ2-7
v_gene: TRBV28
d_gene: .

CDR3aa: CASCLGRGDSPLHF
CDR3nt: TGCGCCAGCTGCCTGGGCAGGGGGGATTCACCCCTCCACTTT
abundance: many
j_gene: TRBJ1-6
v_gene: TRBV4-1
d_gene: TRBD1

CDR3aa: CATSSGWTSGYTDAQYF
CDR3nt: TGTGCCACCAGCTCCGGATGGACTAGCGGTTACACAGATGCGCAGTATTTT
abundance: .
j_gene: TRBJ2-3
v_gene: TRBV15
d_gene: TRBD2

CDR3aa: CASSFPTGEQFF
CDR3nt: TGTGCCAGCAGCTTTCCGACCGGTGAGCAGTTCTTC
abundance: many
j_gene: TRBJ2-1
v_gene: TRBV7-6
d_gene: .

CDR3aa: CASSLEGGGLWDTEAFF
CDR3nt: TGTGCCAGCAGCTTAGAAGGTGGAGGGTTATGGGACACTGAAGCTTTCTTT
abundance: few
j_gene: TRBJ1-1
v_gene: TRBV7-9
d_gene: .

CDR3aa: CASSFSGTGLQETQYF
CDR3nt: TGTGCCAGCAGCTTCTCCGGGACAGGACTTCAAGAGACCCAGTACTTC
abundance: many
j_gene: TRBJ2-5
v_gene: TRBV7-9
d_gene: TRBD1

CDR3aa: CASSLGGLRYGYTF
CDR3nt: TGTGCCAGCAGCTTAGGGGGCTTGCGCTATGGCTACACCTTC
abundance: many
j_gene: TRBJ1-2
v_gene: TRBV7-2
d_gene: .

CDR3aa: CSQTKREDYNEQFF
CDR3nt: TGCAGTCAGACAAAGCGGGAGGACTACAATGAGCAGTTCTTC
abundance: .
j_gene: TRBJ2-1
v_gene: TRBV20-1
d_gene: TRBD2

CDR3aa: CASSLDGASGELFF
CDR3nt: TGTGCCAGCAGCTTAGACGGCGCTTCCGGGGAGCTGTTTTTT
abundance: few
j_gene: TRBJ2-2
v_gene: TRBV7-9
d_gene: .

CDR3aa: CASGTVQETQYF
CDR3nt: TGTGCCAGCGGGACAGTCCAAGAGACCCAGTACTTC
abundance: many
j_gene: TRBJ2-5
v_gene: TRBV7-9
d_gene: TRBD1

CDR3aa: CASSLGPLEYNEQFF
CDR3nt: TGTGCCAGCAGTTTGGGTCCCTTGGAATACAATGAGCAGTTCTTC
abundance: .
j_gene: TRBJ2-1
v_gene: TRBV27
d_gene: .

CDR3aa: CASSGMTYRAGGEISYNEQFF
CDR3nt: TGTGCCAGCTCGGGCATGACGTACAGGGCGGGAGGAGAGATCTCCTACAATGAGCAGTTCTTC
abundance: .
j_gene: TRBJ2-1
v_gene: TRBV9
d_gene: TRBD2

CDR3aa: CASSERTSGLGETQYF
CDR3nt: TGTGCCAGCAGTGAACGGACTAGCGGGTTAGGGGAGACCCAGTACTTC
abundance: many
j_gene: TRBJ2-5
v_gene: TRBV2
d_gene: TRBD2

CDR3aa: CASMGTGKGGTEAFF
CDR3nt: TGTGCCAGCATGGGAACGGGGAAGGGTGGGACTGAAGCTTTCTTT
abundance: few
j_gene: TRBJ1-1
v_gene: TRBV2
d_gene: .

CDR3aa: CASSHRRGTPGDTDTQYF
CDR3nt: TGTGCCAGCAGTCACCGAAGAGGGACCCCCGGGGACACAGATACGCAGTATTTT
abundance: few
j_gene: TRBJ2-3
v_gene: TRBV11-1
d_gene: .

CDR3aa: CASSEETGAYEQYF
CDR3nt: TGCGCCAGCAGTGAAGAGACAGGAGCCTACGAGCAGTACTTC
abundance: .
j_gene: TRBJ2-7
v_gene: TRBV10-1
d_gene: .

CDR3aa: CASSSTGGQYNEQFF
CDR3nt: TGTGCCAGCAGCTCCACGGGGGGCCAGTACAATGAGCAGTTCTTC
abundance: .
j_gene: TRBJ2-1
v_gene: TRBV9
d_gene: .

CDR3aa: CAISPPSGEYYF
CDR3nt: TGTGCCATCAGTCCCCCCAGTGGGGAGTATTACTTC
abundance: many
j_gene: TRBJ2-5
v_gene: TRBV10-3
d_gene: .

CDR3aa: CASSAGARTDTQYF
CDR3nt: TGTGCCAGCTCCGCGGGGGCCCGCACAGATACGCAGTATTTT
abundance: few
j_gene: TRBJ2-3
v_gene: TRBV2
d_gene: .

CDR3aa: CASSLSGGPLDTQYF
CDR3nt: TGTGCCAGCAGCTTATCCGGGGGGCCCTTAGATACGCAGTATTTT
abundance: .
j_gene: TRBJ2-3
v_gene: TRBV7-6
d_gene: .

CDR3aa: CASNPPGRGYNEQFF
CDR3nt: TGTGCCAGCAACCCACCCGGGAGAGGATACAATGAGCAGTTCTTC
abundance: many
j_gene: TRBJ2-1
v_gene: TRBV12-3/TRBV12-4
d_gene: .

CDR3aa: CSARREGGYEQYF
CDR3nt: TGCAGTGCTCGGCGGGAGGGCGGCTACGAGCAGTACTTC
abundance: few
j_gene: TRBJ2-7
v_gene: TRBV20-1
d_gene: TRBD2

CDR3aa: CASSLEVKNTEAFF
CDR3nt: TGCGCCAGCAGCTTGGAGGTCAAGAACACTGAAGCTTTCTTT
abundance: few
j_gene: TRBJ1-1
v_gene: TRBV5-1
d_gene: .

CDR3aa: CSASGGSSYNEQFF
CDR3nt: TGCAGTGCTAGTGGGGGGAGCTCCTACAATGAGCAGTTCTTC
abundance: many
j_gene: TRBJ2-1
v_gene: TRBV20-1
d_gene: .

CDR3aa: CASSQEGGGTSTDTQYF
CDR3nt: TGCGCCAGCAGCCAAGAAGGTGGGGGGACTAGCACAGATACGCAGTATTTT
abundance: .
j_gene: TRBJ2-3
v_gene: TRBV4-1
d_gene: .

CDR3aa: CAITPDPDSNQPQHF
CDR3nt: TGTGCCATCACCCCAGATCCGGACAGCAATCAGCCCCAGCATTTT
abundance: many
j_gene: TRBJ1-5
v_gene: TRBV10-3
d_gene: .

CDR3aa: CASSPRTGDTGELFF
CDR3nt: TGTGCCAGCAGCCCAAGGACAGGGGACACCGGGGAGCTGTTTTTT
abundance: few
j_gene: TRBJ2-2
v_gene: TRBV4-2
d_gene: TRBD1